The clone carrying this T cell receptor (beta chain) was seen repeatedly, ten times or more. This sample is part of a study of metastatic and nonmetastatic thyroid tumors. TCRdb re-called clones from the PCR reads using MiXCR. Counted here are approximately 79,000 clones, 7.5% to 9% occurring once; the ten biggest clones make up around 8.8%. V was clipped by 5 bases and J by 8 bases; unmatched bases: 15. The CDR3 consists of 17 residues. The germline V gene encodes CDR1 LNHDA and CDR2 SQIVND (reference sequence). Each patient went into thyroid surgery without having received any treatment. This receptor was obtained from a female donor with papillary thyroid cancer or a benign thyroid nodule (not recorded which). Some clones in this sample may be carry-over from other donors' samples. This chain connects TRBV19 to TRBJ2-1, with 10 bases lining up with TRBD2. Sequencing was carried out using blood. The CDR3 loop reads CASSPRRLAGVNDEQFF. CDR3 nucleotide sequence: TGTGCCAGTAGTCCTCGCCGGCTAGCGGGAGTTAACGATGAGCAGTTCTTC.